The 5 T cell receptor beta chains below all came from one sample that was sequenced in a study of T cell changes during pregnancy in multiple sclerosis. Profiled with immunoSEQ multiplex PCR; TCRdb holds only in-frame clones, not every one. The sample has roughly 64,000 clones, around 96% seen once. The material sequenced was CD8+ T cells from peripheral blood mononuclear cells, taken after pregnancy. The source of these receptors is a female donor with multiple sclerosis, enrolled in a pregnancy study.

The rearrangement links TRBV6-4 to TRBJ1-2; no reliable D call. Germline V gene data show CDR1 as MRHNA and CDR2 as SNTAGT. The CDR3 spans 12 residues. Between the trimmed V and J ends, which lost 2 bases and 6 bases, there was a span of 7 bases. The DNA of the CDR3 is TGTGCCAGCAGTGACCGCGGGGATGGCTACACCTTC. Translation gives CASSDRGDGYTF.

The J gene is TRBJ2-1, the V gene TRBV13; TRBD2 is a possible D gene (6 bases). This CDR3 region has 14 residues. Trimming pared 0 bases from V and 11 bases from J, leaving 14 bases between. Germline CDR1 reads PRHDT; CDR2 reads FYEKMQ (reference sequence). The CDR3 here is CASSLGTSSAQQFF. DNA of the CDR3: TGTGCCAGCAGCTTAGGAACATCTAGCGCGCAGCAGTTCTTC.

The chain recombines TRBV28 with TRBJ2-2, with TRBD1 matching over 7 bases. With V trimmed by 2 bases and J by 3 bases, 3 bases remained unmatched. The CDR3 length is 15 residues. CDR1 and CDR2 from the germline V gene are MDHEN and SYDVKM. CDR3: CASSLHQGDTGELFF. The CDR3 region has the DNA TGTGCCAGCAGTTTACACCAGGGGGACACCGGGGAGCTGTTTTTT.

The chain is built from TRBV6-5 and TRBJ1-4; D ambiguous. The CDR3 has 12 amino acids. Deletions cut 0 bases from V and 11 bases from J, with 7 bases between. CDR1 is MNHEY and CDR2 is SVGAGI in the germline V gene. The CDR3 sequence is CASSYSSGKLFF. CDR3 coding DNA: TGTGCCAGCAGTTACTCGAGCGGGAAACTGTTTTTT.

V and J are TRBV6-1 and TRBJ2-1; possibly TRBD2 for D (6 bases). This CDR3 has 16 amino acids. Trimming stripped 2 bases from V and 2 bases from J, with 13 bases between. Germline CDR1 reads MNHNS; CDR2 reads SASEGT. The CDR3 DNA follows: TGTGCCAGCAGTGAAAGGAAGGGACTTACCTACAATGAGCAGTTCTTC. Its protein product is CASSERKGLTYNEQFF.